This note documents a single TCR beta chain sequence. The clone's antigen remains unknown. Per-nucleotide qualities are absent, and no much larger clonotype sits a single base away. These data come from a study of technical replicates of blood from several donors (dated 2017 in TCRdb). Library creation used the immunoSEQ multiplex PCR assay. Imported from immuneACCESS, the table was reduced by TCRdb to in-frame sequences with V and J called. These copies leave out some clones; in studies compared against another copy, an unresolved V gene accounts for under half, and the cause of the remainder is not known. A total of some 76,000 clones appear in this sample, 95% to 98% of them only once. Roughly 0.2% of the sample is held by the ten biggest clonotypes. The V end loses 2 bases and the J end loses 0 bases, and a stretch of 11 bases separates them. The CDR3 measures 17 amino acids from cysteine to phenylalanine. The DNA shown is the 51-base CDR3, in frame from base 1. The germline V gene provides CDR1 SGHTA and CDR2 FQGNSA.

The clonotype comes from a human donor in good health. Specimen: T cells isolated from PBMCs. Rearrangement joined TRBV7-2 to TRBJ2-6; confidence is insufficient to name the D gene. The CDR3 reads as follows: CASSLLGLLSGANVLTF. At the DNA level, the sequence is TGTGCCAGCAGCTTATTGGGCCTACTCTCTGGGGCCAACGTCCTGACTTTC.